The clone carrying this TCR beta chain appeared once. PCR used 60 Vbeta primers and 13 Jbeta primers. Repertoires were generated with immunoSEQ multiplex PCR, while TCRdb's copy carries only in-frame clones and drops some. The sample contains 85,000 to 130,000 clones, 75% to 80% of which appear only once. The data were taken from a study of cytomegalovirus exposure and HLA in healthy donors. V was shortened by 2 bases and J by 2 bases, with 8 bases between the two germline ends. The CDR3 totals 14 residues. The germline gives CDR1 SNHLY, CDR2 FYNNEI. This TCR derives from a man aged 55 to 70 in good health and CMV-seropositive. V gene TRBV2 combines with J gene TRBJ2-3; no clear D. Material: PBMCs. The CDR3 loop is CASSERQVTDTQYF. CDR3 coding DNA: TGTGCCAGCAGTGAAAGGCAGGTCACAGATACGCAGTATTTT.